The 21 T cell receptor beta chains below were found in one sample sequenced in a study of blood T cell repertoires in COVID-19. Method: immunoSEQ multiplex PCR; TCRdb's copy keeps in-frame clones and lacks some. The table lists 110,000 to 150,000 clones, around 87% of them singletons. The sample comprised peripheral blood. Source of these receptors: a human donor in a cohort sampled during active COVID-19.

In its sample, this clone was seen once. The rearrangement links TRBV9 to TRBJ1-2; weak D call: TRBD1 (5 bases). Trimming took 2 bases from V and 2 from J, leaving 13 bases between them. The CDR3 is 15 residues long. Per the germline V gene, CDR1 is SGDLS and CDR2 is YYNGEE. CDR3 in DNA: TGTGCCAGCAGCGTCAGGGTTTTTGGGAACTATGGCTACACCTTC. The encoded protein is CASSVRVFGNYGYTF.

The chain employs TRBV7-3 and TRBJ2-3; 8 bases map to TRBD1. Germline loops: CDR1 SGHTA, CDR2 FQGTGA. V lost 4 bases and J lost 6; bases outside the gene matches: 3. This CDR3 has 13 amino acids. CDR3 nucleotides: TGTGCCAGCAGCTACAACAGGGGGGATACGCAGTATTTT. The encoded protein is CASSYNRGDTQYF.

The gene calls are TRBV28 and TRBJ2-3, with TRBD2 identical over 9 bases. The CDR3 extends over 17 amino acids. The germline gives CDR1 MDHEN, CDR2 SYDVKM. With 2 bases clipped from V and 4 bases from J, the junction kept 10 bases outside the gene matches. The CDR3 region is CASSLPKLAGEADTQYF. The CDR3 nucleotides read TGTGCCAGCAGTTTACCGAAATTAGCGGGAGAAGCAGATACGCAGTATTTT.

V gene TRBV9 combines with J gene TRBJ1-2, with 7 bases matching TRBD1. J was trimmed by 1 base and V by 5 bases; bases with no gene match: 2. The CDR3 is 13 amino acids. Looked up from germline, CDR1 is SGDLS and CDR2 is YYNGEE. In DNA form, the CDR3 reads TGTGCCAGCAGAGGACAGGTTAACTATGGCTACACCTTC. Translation gives CASRGQVNYGYTF.

The chain links TRBV7-9 to TRBJ2-7; TRBD2 might be the D (5 bases). Germline V lookup: CDR1 SEHNR, CDR2 FQNEAQ (reference sequence). The V end lost 5 bases, the J end lost 3 bases, and 14 bases lay between the germline ends. This CDR3 comprises 14 residues. CDR3 DNA: TGTGCCAGCAGCCCCTTTGACGGGATCTACGAGCAGTACTTC. As protein: CASSPFDGIYEQYF.

The chain recombines TRBV2 with TRBJ2-5, with TRBD2 matching 11 bases. Germline values: CDR1 SNHLY, CDR2 FYNNEI. Trimming took 3 bases from V and 4 from J; bases not matched to a gene: 7. The length of the CDR3 is 16 residues. In DNA form, the CDR3 reads TGTGCCAGCAGTGACTCTAGCGGGGGGTCCGGAGAGACCCAGTACTTC. Translated, it gives CASSDSSGGSGETQYF.

V and J are TRBV19 and TRBJ2-1; D is perhaps TRBD2 (5 bases). The ends were cut back, 4 bases at V and 9 bases at J, with 13 bases in the middle. In germline, CDR1 is LNHDA, CDR2 SQIVND (reference sequence). The CDR3 has 13 amino acids. The CDR3 DNA is TGTGCCAGTAGTACGGGATTCGGAGCTGAGCAGTTCTTC. The encoded protein is CASSTGFGAEQFF.

The chain has TRBV7-9 and TRBJ1-5, with 9 bases identical to TRBD1. The CDR3 loop spans 17 amino acids. Germline V gene lookup returns CDR1 SEHNR and CDR2 FQNEAQ (reference sequence). V shed 5 bases, J shed 2 bases, and the junction held 10 bases outside the gene matches. The CDR3 DNA reads TGTGCCAGCAGCGCAGGGACAGGGCGAGGGGGCAATCAGCCCCAGCATTTT. Protein sequence: CASSAGTGRGGNQPQHF.

The chain carries TRBV30 and TRBJ2-1; no clear D. Germline CDR1 is GTSNPN and CDR2 is SVGIG (reference sequence). The CDR3 has 13 amino acids. V was shortened by 4 bases and J by 4 bases, with 11 bases between the two germline ends. CDR3: CAWILPRYNEQFF. As DNA, the CDR3 is TGTGCCTGGATTCTACCACGGTACAATGAGCAGTTCTTC.

The chain recombines TRBV9 with TRBJ2-7; D unresolved. There are 15 residues in the CDR3. The ends were cut back, 0 bases at V and 2 bases at J, with 12 bases in the middle. CDR1 and CDR2 (germline): SGDLS, YYNGEE. The CDR3 loop reads CASSVGPEVPYEQYF. The CDR3 coding sequence is TGTGCCAGCAGCGTAGGGCCAGAAGTCCCCTACGAGCAGTACTTC. Together with reference TRBV9 and TRBJ2-7, the CDR3 gives the full variable domain: DSGVTQTPKHLITATGQRVTLRCSPRSGDLSVYWYQQSLDQGLQFLIQYYNGEERAKGNILERFSAQQFPDLHSELNLSSLELGDSALYFCASSVGPEVPYEQYFGPGTRLTVT.

This chain links TRBV30 with TRBJ2-3; D might be TRBD1 (5 bases). The V end was cut by 2 bases, the J end by 0 bases, with 9 bases between. This CDR3 has 14 amino acids. Per the germline V gene, CDR1 is GTSNPN and CDR2 is SVGIG (reference sequence). For the CDR3, the DNA is TGTGCCTGGAGTAAGGGGCTGAGCACAGATACGCAGTATTTT. This translates into CAWSKGLSTDTQYF.

The V and J genes are TRBV7-2 and TRBJ2-5, with TRBD2 as a possible D gene (6 bases). The germline gives CDR1 SGHTA, CDR2 FQGNSA. The length of the CDR3 is 14 residues. The V gene lost 3 bases and the J gene lost 7 bases, with 15 bases spanning the gap. The CDR3 region has the DNA TGTGCCAGCAGCTTGGGAGGCAGGGCTGGGACCCAGTACTTC. Its protein is CASSLGGRAGTQYF.

J is TRBJ2-4 and V is TRBV24-1; TRBD1 agrees at 12 bases. CDR3 length equals 17 residues. V gave up 4 bases and J gave up 2 bases; unmatched junction bases: 5. Looked up from germline, CDR1 is KGHDR and CDR2 is SFDVKD. The CDR3 bases are TGTGCCACCAGTGAGAAAGGGACAGGGGGCACCAAAAACATTCAGTACTTC. The encoded protein is CATSEKGTGGTKNIQYF.

The chain combines TRBV29-1 with TRBJ1-1; a weak D match, TRBD1 (6 bases). CDR1 and CDR2 from the germline V gene are SQVTM and ANQGSEA. The V and J ends lost 7 bases and 4 bases respectively, with 10 bases between them. This CDR3 has 11 amino acids. As DNA, the CDR3 is TGCAGCGCCCTAGGGGGCACTGAAGCTTTCTTT. It specifies CSALGGTEAFF.

The CDR3 sequence is CASTNRGAAIYGYTF. CDR3 coding DNA: TGTGCCAGTACCAATAGGGGCGCGGCGATATATGGCTACACCTTC. The rearrangement joins TRBV19 to TRBJ1-2, with D perhaps TRBD1 (5 bases). The CDR3 is 15 amino acids. V dropped 7 bases and J dropped 5 bases, with 20 bases sitting between them. Per the germline V gene, CDR1 is LNHDA and CDR2 is SQIVND (reference sequence).

V and J are TRBV6-5 and TRBJ2-7; D may be TRBD1 (6 bases). The CDR3 runs to 11 residues. Germline lookup yields CDR1 MNHEY and CDR2 SVGAGI. Trimming took 6 bases from V and 7 from J, leaving 10 bases between them. This CDR3 reads CASRYTGEQYF. The CDR3 region has the DNA TGTGCCAGCAGGTACACAGGGGAGCAGTACTTC.

V is TRBV16 and J is TRBJ1-5, with TRBD1 matching over 7 bases. This CDR3 spans 16 amino acids. Germline V gene lookup returns CDR1 KGHSY and CDR2 FQNENV. V lost 2 bases, J lost 1 base, and 5 bases stayed unmatched. The CDR3 DNA follows: TGTGCCAGCAGCCAAGGGTTCAGGGGGAGCAATCAGCCCCAGCATTTT. It specifies CASSQGFRGSNQPQHF. The full variable domain, in which reference TRBV16 and TRBJ1-5 provide the parts outside the CDR3, is GEEVAQTPKHLVRGEGQKAKLYCAPIKGHSYVFWYQQVLKNEFKFLISFQNENVFDETGMPKERFSAKCLPNSPCSLEIQATKLEDSAVYFCASSQGFRGSNQPQHFGDGTRLSIL.

The CDR3 DNA is TGTGCCAGCAGCCAAGCCAGCGGGAGGGTAAGCGAGCAGTACTTC. Translating gives CASSQASGRVSEQYF. The rearrangement uses TRBV4-2 and TRBJ2-7; 10 nucleotides match TRBD2. V lost 1 base, J lost 6 bases, and 6 bases stayed unmatched. The CDR3 totals 15 residues. Germline loops: CDR1 LGHNA, CDR2 YNFKEQ.

The gene calls are TRBV2 and TRBJ2-3; no definite D call. In germline, CDR1 is SNHLY, CDR2 FYNNEI. This CDR3 spans 15 amino acids. Trimming stripped 1 base from V and 0 bases from J, with 8 bases between. The CDR3 sequence is CASSEGTSSTDTQYF. In nucleotides, the CDR3 is TGTGCCAGCAGTGAAGGAACATCTAGCACAGATACGCAGTATTTT.

The V and J genes are TRBV11-2 and TRBJ1-1; D may be TRBD1 (5 bases). The V end was cut by 5 bases, the J end by 1 base, with 11 bases between. The germline V gene encodes CDR1 SGHAT and CDR2 FQNNGV. There are 14 residues in the CDR3. The CDR3 reads CASSVGHPNTEAFF. CDR3 bases: TGTGCCAGCAGCGTCGGACACCCGAACACTGAAGCTTTCTTT.

The rearrangement joins TRBV7-2 to TRBJ1-6, with D unresolved. Germline assignment: CDR1 SGHTA and CDR2 FQGNSA. This CDR3 is built from 15 residues. Trimming took 0 bases from V and 6 from J, leaving 9 bases between them. DNA for the CDR3: TGTGCCAGCAGCTTAGCCCCGCGGCGTAATTCACCCCTCCACTTT. Protein sequence: CASSLAPRRNSPLHF.